These 15 T cell receptor beta chains were sequenced from one sample in a study of T cell responses to AZD1222 COVID-19 vaccine. Assay: immunoSEQ multiplex PCR; the TCRdb copy retains only in-frame clones and omits some. This sample has about 82,000 clones; 90% occur once, and the top ten carry around 4.9%. The sequenced sample was peripheral blood, obtained on day 0 of AZD1222 vaccination. The receptor set was obtained from an adult in good health.

This clone occurred once. The rearrangement links TRBV3-1 (or the pseudogene TRBV3-2) to TRBJ2-3; D is undetermined. Germline V lookup: CDR1 LGHDT, CDR2 YNNKEL (reference sequence). The V and J ends lost 3 bases and 0 bases respectively, with 10 bases between them. The length of the CDR3 is 15 residues. Here the CDR3 reads CASSHVVTSTDTQYF. The CDR3 bases are TGTGCCAGCAGCCATGTAGTAACTAGCACAGATACGCAGTATTTT.

V gene TRBV7-2 combines with J gene TRBJ2-5; either TRBD1 or TRBD2 may supply D (5 bases each). The CDR3 contains 13 residues. Germline assignment: CDR1 SGHTA and CDR2 FQGNSA. Between the trimmed V and J ends, which lost 5 bases and 7 bases, there was a span of 14 bases. The CDR3 loop is CASSHPGQGTQYF. In DNA form, the CDR3 reads TGTGCCAGCAGCCACCCGGGGCAGGGGACCCAGTACTTC.

V and J are TRBV27 and TRBJ1-6, with D perhaps TRBD1 (5 bases). The CDR3 extends over 13 amino acids. Between the trimmed V and J ends, which lost 8 bases and 5 bases, there was a span of 10 bases. Germline CDR1 MNHEY, CDR2 SMNVEV (reference sequence). This CDR3 reads CASVGQHNSPLHF. The DNA of the CDR3 is TGTGCCAGCGTGGGGCAGCATAATTCACCCCTCCACTTT.

J is TRBJ1-4 and V is TRBV6-5; maybe TRBD1 (6 bases). Per the germline V gene, CDR1 is MNHEY and CDR2 is SVGAGI. The CDR3 consists of 15 residues. The V and J ends lost 2 bases and 4 bases respectively, with 11 bases between them. DNA of the CDR3: TGTGCCAGCAGTTACCAACAGGGTCTTAATGAAAAACTGTTTTTT. It specifies CASSYQQGLNEKLFF.

The chain links TRBV7-9 to TRBJ1-3; tentatively, D is TRBD1 (5 bases). Deletions cut 5 bases from V and 0 bases from J, with 14 bases between. Germline CDR1 SEHNR, CDR2 FQNEAQ (reference sequence). This CDR3 region has 16 residues. In nucleotides, the CDR3 is TGTGCCAGCAGCCCTAGACAGACAGTCTCTGGAAACACCATATATTTT. Its protein product is CASSPRQTVSGNTIYF.

The V and J genes are TRBV20-1 and TRBJ2-7, with a possible D match to TRBD1 (5 bases). CDR1 DFQATT and CDR2 SNEGSKA come from the germline V gene (reference sequence). This CDR3 comprises 13 residues. The ends were cut back, 3 bases at V and 2 bases at J, with 11 bases in the middle. The CDR3 sequence is CSASVGVTYEQYF. In DNA, the CDR3 is TGCAGTGCTAGTGTAGGGGTCACCTACGAGCAGTACTTC.

This sequence joins TRBV18 and TRBJ2-3; D is undetermined. This CDR3 contains 13 residues. Germline values: CDR1 KGHSH, CDR2 LQKENI. Trimming pared 3 bases from V and 0 bases from J, leaving 4 bases between. The CDR3 DNA reads TGTGCCAGCTCACCCCCTAGCACAGATACGCAGTATTTT. Translation gives CASSPPSTDTQYF.

The J gene is TRBJ2-5, the V gene TRBV7-2; TRBD2 agrees at 7 bases. V trimming: 1 base; J trimming: 5 bases; junction bases outside the gene matches: 10. This CDR3 spans 16 amino acids. Germline V gene lookup returns CDR1 SGHTA and CDR2 FQGNSA. The CDR3 nucleotides are TGTGCCAGCAGCTTAGAGGAGGGACTACTCATGGAGACCCAGTACTTC. Translated, it gives CASSLEEGLLMETQYF.

The chain couples TRBV19 to TRBJ2-7; 7 bases are shared with TRBD1. Looked up from germline, CDR1 is LNHDA and CDR2 is SQIVND (reference sequence). The CDR3 runs 16 residues. V lost 5 bases and J lost 1; bases outside the gene matches: 11. The CDR3 bases are TGTGCCAGTAGTTCTACAAGGGACAGCCCGTCCTACGAGCAGTACTTC. Residues: CASSSTRDSPSYEQYF.

The chain is built from TRBV12-3 or TRBV12-4 and TRBJ1-4, with TRBD1 matching over 7 bases. The junction had 7 bases not matched to a gene; V was cut back by 5 bases and J by 10 bases. The CDR3 runs 13 residues. CDR3 nucleotide sequence: TGTGCCAGCAGTAGACAGGGCTTCAGAAAACTGTTTTTT. It specifies CASSRQGFRKLFF.

The V call is TRBV30, the J call TRBJ2-1; 13 bases fit TRBD2. The CDR3 runs 14 residues. V lost 3 bases, J lost 7 bases, and 3 bases stayed unmatched. CDR1 and CDR2 (germline): GTSNPN, SVGIG (reference sequence). The CDR3 DNA is TGTGCCTGGAGACTAGCGGGGGGGCCAAATGAGCAGTTCTTC. This gives the protein CAWRLAGGPNEQFF. Based on the CDR3 plus reference TRBV30 and TRBJ2-1, the full variable domain is SQTIHQWPATLVQPVGSPLSLECTVEGTSNPNLYWYRQAAGRGLQLLFYSVGIGQISSEVPQNLSASRPQDRQFILSSKKLLLSDSGFYLCAWRLAGGPNEQFFGPGTRLTVL.

The rearrangement joins TRBV11-1 to TRBJ2-3, with 7 nucleotides matching TRBD2. CDR3 length equals 15 residues. Trimming took 3 bases from V and 3 from J; bases not matched to a gene: 6. Germline V CDR1 and CDR2: SGHAT, FQDESV (reference sequence). In DNA, the CDR3 is TGTGCCAGCAGCTTTTACAGCGGGGAGACAGATACGCAGTATTTT. This codes for CASSFYSGETDTQYF.

This clone has only one observation. This sequence joins TRBV7-2 and TRBJ1-5; 7 nucleotides align to TRBD1. Germline V gives CDR1 SGHTA, CDR2 FQGNSA. The CDR3 contains 15 residues. Trimming cost V 5 bases and J 6 bases; bases outside gene matches: 10. In nucleotides, the CDR3 is TGTGCCAGCAGCCCATTCCCCCAGGGGGGTCAGCCCCAGCATTTT. Translation gives CASSPFPQGGQPQHF. Using reference TRBV7-2 and TRBJ1-5 for the parts outside the CDR3, the full variable domain is GAGVSQSPSNKVTEKGKDVELRCDPISGHTALYWYRQSLGQGLEFLIYFQGNSAPDKSGLPSDRFSAERTGGSVSTLTIQRTQQEDSAVYLCASSPFPQGGQPQHFGDGTRLSIL.

J is TRBJ2-7 and V is TRBV28; no clear D gene. Trimming removed 0 bases from V and 3 bases from J, with 6 bases in between. CDR3 length: 13 amino acids. Per germline, CDR1 MDHEN and CDR2 SYDVKM. The CDR3 spells CASSLWASYEQYF. Here the CDR3 DNA reads TGTGCCAGCAGTTTATGGGCAAGCTACGAGCAGTACTTC.

V is TRBV19 and J is TRBJ1-1, with 11 nucleotides matching TRBD1. The CDR3 covers 13 residues. Germline CDR1 LNHDA, CDR2 SQIVND (reference sequence). The trim removed 5 bases at V and 5 bases at J, leaving 1 base unmatched. The CDR3 here is CASSGTGGTEAFF. CDR3 nucleotides: TGTGCCAGTAGTGGGACAGGGGGGACTGAAGCTTTCTTT.